This TCR beta chain was sequenced for a study of tumor-infiltrating lymphocytes in primary liver carcinoma. Study-wide background: The patient group consisted of men and women aged 30 to 69 years. Tumor staging was T1-T3 N0M0; sizes spanned roughly 4.2 to 10 cm across. Study conclusions and caveats: Only about 8-24% of top clones showed up in all five tumor regions.

The germline gives CDR1 MNHNS, CDR2 SASEGT. The CDR3 has 14 residues. For each extraction, RNA and DNA were obtained together from 20-30 mg of unsorted bulk tissue. Each tumor sample had over 75% viable tumor cells. Concerning this clonotype: The antigen is undetermined. The CDR3 end shows no conserved phenylalanine or tryptophan, and so a read error is likely.

From 500 ng of total RNA, TCR beta-specific cDNA was reverse-transcribed using a constant-region primer. Three nested multiplex PCR rounds, a slightly modified ARM-PCR, produced the libraries for TCR beta. The first two PCR rounds used TRBV1-TRBV30 forward primers with a C-beta reverse primer, 10 cycles each. Each CDR3 protein is one row after TCRdb ran MiXCR on the multiplex PCR reads. The sample records some 21,000 distinct CDR3 sequences, nearly 80% being singletons. This chain links TRBV6-1 with TRBJ1-1; the match to TRBD1 covers 7 bases. Specimen: liver tumor tissue from sampling region 1. Regarding subset: tumor region T1, superior pole. The source is a woman aged 25 to 39 with primary liver carcinoma and hepatitis B virus infection. This CDR3 reads CAISVGRGYTEAFL. The CDR3 coding sequence is TGTGCCATCAGTGTTGGCAGGGGGTACACTGAAGCTTTCCTT.